This TCR beta chain was recorded in a study of CD8+CD57+ T cells in acquired aplastic anemia. Study conclusions and caveats: Patients were compared with controls for CD8+ Simpson's diversity, and no significant difference emerged.

TCR beta VDJ combinations and CDR3 sequences were profiled from genomic DNA. In TCRdb, the reads were re-called with MiXCR into one record per CDR3 protein. This sample has 300,000 or so distinct CDR3 sequences, with approximately 55% found just once. The J segment lost 5 bases and the V segment lost 0 bases, leaving 4 bases of the junction unmatched. The CDR3 contains 14 residues. From germline, CDR1 is SGHRS and CDR2 YFSETQ. Concerning this clonotype itself: Its antigen remains unknown.

The receptor was derived from a human donor with severe aplastic anemia or a healthy control (not recorded which). The chain links TRBV5-1 to TRBJ2-7, with 8 bases matching TRBD1. Sample: sorted CD4+, CD8+, or CD8+CD57+ T cells (not recorded which) from PBMCs. The CDR3 nucleotides are TGCGCCAGCAGCTTGGCACAGGGGGGTAACGAGCAGTACTTC. This gives the protein CASSLAQGGNEQYF.